Listed below are T cell receptor beta chains from one sample, sequenced in a study of cytomegalovirus exposure and HLA in healthy donors. The assay was immunoSEQ multiplex PCR, and TCRdb's table has in-frame clones only and misses some. The sample lists about 130,000 clones, 80% to 85% seen once, with 0.95% to 1.5% in the top ten. Specimen: PBMCs. The receptors shown here come from a boy between 10 and 17 years old in good health and CMV-seronegative. Both conserved end residues are part of each CDR3. The D gene is left open where the match is weak. Clone sizes are given selectively: once, few, many, or a class where the clone is expanded.

cdr3_length j_call clone_size v_call d_call cdr3_nt cdr3_aa
15 TRBJ2-1 . TRBV6-1 TRBD2 TGTGCCAGCAGATCTAGCGGAGAGGGCTACAATGAGCAGTTCTTC CASRSSGEGYNEQFF
14 TRBJ1-1 . TRBV19 . TGTGCCAGTAGTCCCTCGACATCGGGGACTGAAGCTTTCTTT CASSPSTSGTEAFF
14 TRBJ1-1 . TRBV18 TRBD1 TGTGCCAGCTCACCGGACAGGGCGAACACTGAAGCTTTCTTT CASSPDRANTEAFF
16 TRBJ2-1 once TRBV6-5 TRBD1 TGTGCCAGCAGTTACACCGAGGGGGCAGGGGGAAATGAGCAGTTCTTC CASSYTEGAGGNEQFF
16 TRBJ1-2 . TRBV11-1 TRBD1 TGTGCCAGCAGCTCCACAACAGGGGGCGCTGGCTATGGCTACACCTTC CASSSTTGGAGYGYTF
15 TRBJ2-7 few TRBV27 TRBD2 TGTGCCAGCAGCCCAATAGCGGGTAGCTCCTACGAGCAGTACTTC CASSPIAGSSYEQYF
11 TRBJ2-2 few TRBV30 . TGTGCCTGTCAGGCCCCCGGGGAGCTGTTTTTT CACQAPGELFF
13 TRBJ2-7 . TRBV30 TRBD2 TGTGCCTGGAGGGCGGGAGCCGCGGACGAGCAGTACTTC CAWRAGAADEQYF
20 TRBJ2-1 . TRBV15 TRBD2 TGTGCCACCAGCAGAGATTCAATCCTTAAGCGGGAGGGGGAGGTTAATGAGCAGTTCTTC CATSRDSILKREGEVNEQFF
14 TRBJ2-5 . TRBV11-2 TRBD1 TGTGCCAGCAGCGCCCCCCGGCAGGGGGTGACCCAGTACTTC CASSAPRQGVTQYF
15 TRBJ2-1 . TRBV14 TRBD2 TGTGCCAGCAGTCCGCTAGCGGGAGATAGGAATGAGCAGTTCTTC CASSPLAGDRNEQFF
15 TRBJ2-5 . TRBV7-9 TRBD1 TGTGCCAGCAGCTCATGGACAGGGGGTGAAGAGACCCAGTACTTC CASSSWTGGEETQYF
14 TRBJ2-3 . TRBV4-2 . TGTGCCAGCAGCCTCCTCGGGGACACAGATACGCAGTATTTT CASSLLGDTDTQYF
12 TRBJ1-1 . TRBV5-6 . TGTGCCAGCAGCTTGCCCCAGGGTGAAGCTTTCTTT CASSLPQGEAFF
15 TRBJ2-5 . TRBV13 TRBD1 TGTGCCAGCAGCTGGAGGACAGGGGGCGAAGAGACCCAGTACTTC CASSWRTGGEETQYF
11 TRBJ2-5 once TRBV30 . TGTGCCTGGTTCGTCGGAGAGACCCAGTACTTC CAWFVGETQYF
18 TRBJ2-7 . TRBV7-9 TRBD2 TGTGCCAGCAGCTTATCCGGGACTAGTCGGGAGTTCCCCTACGAGCAGTACTTC CASSLSGTSREFPYEQYF
19 TRBJ1-4 . TRBV15 . TGTGCCACCAGCAGAGACCCCGATGGACAGAAGACAACTAATGAAAAACTGTTTTTT CATSRDPDGQKTTNEKLFF
15 TRBJ2-7 . TRBV7-8 . TGTGCCAGCAGCCCCTATGGGAGATGGGTTCACGAGCAGTACTTC CASSPYGRWVHEQYF
15 TRBJ2-7 . TRBV6-5 TRBD1 TGTGCCAGCAGCAACAGGGGGCGACCCACCTACGAGCAGTACTTC CASSNRGRPTYEQYF
13 TRBJ2-7 . TRBV27 TRBD2 TGTGCCAGCAGTTTAGGGGGGGACTCCGAGCAGTACTTC CASSLGGDSEQYF
15 TRBJ2-7 few TRBV30 . TGTGCCTGGAGTGTACAGGGATCGCCCTACTACGAGCAGTACTTC CAWSVQGSPYYEQYF
16 TRBJ2-3 . TRBV13 TRBD2 TGTGCCAGCAGCTTAGACGGCGGGGGGTTCGATGTGGAGCAGTATTTT CASSLDGGGFDVEQYF
12 TRBJ1-1 . TRBV6-6 . TGTGCCAGCAGTTACTCCTCGGGAGTAACTTTCTTT CASSYSSGVTFF
16 TRBJ1-4 . TRBV7-9 . TGTGCCAGCAGCCTTAGCCCAGGGATTATAGGTGAAAAACTGTTTTTT CASSLSPGIIGEKLFF
14 TRBJ2-7 . TRBV10-3 TRBD1 TGTGCCATCAGTGGGGGGACAGGGGGCTACGAGCAGTACTTC CAISGGTGGYEQYF
13 TRBJ2-3 . TRBV13 . TGTGCCAGCAGCTTAGGCCGGGGGGATACGCAGTATTTT CASSLGRGDTQYF